The entry below gives a single TCR beta chain sequence along with its context. This clonotype was recorded many times. Its antigen is not yet known. Base qualities are not recorded, but no much larger clone differs from it by a single base. Via the germline V gene, CDR1 is SGHVS and CDR2 FNYEAQ. The CDR3 holds 15 amino acids from the cysteine to the phenylalanine. The only DNA kept is the CDR3, 45 bases in frame from the first base. Trimming at the junction amounts to 5 bases on V and 2 bases on J, and the germline ends lie 16 bases apart. The data are from a study of T cell repertoires in cytomegalovirus infection (dated by TCRdb to 2018 to 2020). Looking at the study overall: Recently identified HLA-C-restricted CMV epitopes, whose presentation resists viral immunomodulation, were targeted by peptide stimulations together with well-studied HLA-B-restricted epitopes. The HLA type of each donor mattered for the analysis, because public TCR beta signatures pointed to carriage of CMV infection along with the matching HLA type. Study-level results and caveats: The ex vivo response was dominated by HLA-C-restricted CMV-specific TCR beta clonotypes, and the single most frequent clonotype in two of eight donors was supplied by these HLA-C-restricted clonotypes. In both this cohort and an independent cohort of under 450 donors, the cumulative frequency of public TCR beta family members distinguished carriers of CMV infection plus the relevant HLA type.

The treatment or condition label of this sample denotes: in vitro stimulation with specific CMV peptide epitopes to enrich CMV-specific T cells. Reads for this sample came from an Illumina HiSeq 1500. TCRdb reanalyzed the raw reads on its own, using fastp at Q25 for trimming and MiXCR for clone calling, and kept in-frame beta chains. Each record represents a unique CDR3 protein, reported with the most common genes and DNA among its rows. The sample table shows about 360,000 distinct CDR3 sequences, and about 35% are seen once. The ten largest clones capture about 13% of the sample. The origin of this receptor is a human donor in good health (CMV status not recorded). Some clones in this sample may be carry-over from other donors' samples. The chain is encoded by TRBV7-6 joined to TRBJ2-7, with TRBD1 tentatively as D gene (6 bases match). The sequences come from cultured PBMCs, collected from culture after CMV antigen stimulation. The nucleotides read TGTGCCAGCAGCGCAAACCAGGGGTGGACCTACGAGCAGTACTTC. It is translated as CASSANQGWTYEQYF.